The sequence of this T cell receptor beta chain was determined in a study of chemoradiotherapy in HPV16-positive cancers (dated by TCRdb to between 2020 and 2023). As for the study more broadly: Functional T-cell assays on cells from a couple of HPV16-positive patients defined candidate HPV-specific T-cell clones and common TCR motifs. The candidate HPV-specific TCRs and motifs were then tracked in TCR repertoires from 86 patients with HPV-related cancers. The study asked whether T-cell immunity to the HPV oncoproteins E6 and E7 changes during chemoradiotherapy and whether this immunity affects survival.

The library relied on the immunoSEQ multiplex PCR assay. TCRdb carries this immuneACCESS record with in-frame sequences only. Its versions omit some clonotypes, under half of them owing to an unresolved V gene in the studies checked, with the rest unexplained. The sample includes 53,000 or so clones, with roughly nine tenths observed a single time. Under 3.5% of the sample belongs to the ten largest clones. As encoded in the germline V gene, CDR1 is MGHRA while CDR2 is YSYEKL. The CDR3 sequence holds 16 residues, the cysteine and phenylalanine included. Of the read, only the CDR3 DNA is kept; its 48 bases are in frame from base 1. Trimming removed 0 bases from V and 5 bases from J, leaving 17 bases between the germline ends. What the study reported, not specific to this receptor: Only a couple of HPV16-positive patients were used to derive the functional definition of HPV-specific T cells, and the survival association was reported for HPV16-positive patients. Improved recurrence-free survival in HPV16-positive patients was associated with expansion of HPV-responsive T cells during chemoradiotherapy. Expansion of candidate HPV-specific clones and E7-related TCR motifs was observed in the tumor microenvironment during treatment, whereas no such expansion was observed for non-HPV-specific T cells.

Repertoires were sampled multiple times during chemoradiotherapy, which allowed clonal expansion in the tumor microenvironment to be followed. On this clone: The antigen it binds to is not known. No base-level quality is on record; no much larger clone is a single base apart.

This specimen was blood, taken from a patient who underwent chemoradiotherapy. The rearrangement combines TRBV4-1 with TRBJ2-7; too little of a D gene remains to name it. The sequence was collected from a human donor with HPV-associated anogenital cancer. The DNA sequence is TGCGCCAGCAGCCAAGATAGGATTCTTTTTAGGAACGAGCAGTACTTC. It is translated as CASSQDRILFRNEQYF.